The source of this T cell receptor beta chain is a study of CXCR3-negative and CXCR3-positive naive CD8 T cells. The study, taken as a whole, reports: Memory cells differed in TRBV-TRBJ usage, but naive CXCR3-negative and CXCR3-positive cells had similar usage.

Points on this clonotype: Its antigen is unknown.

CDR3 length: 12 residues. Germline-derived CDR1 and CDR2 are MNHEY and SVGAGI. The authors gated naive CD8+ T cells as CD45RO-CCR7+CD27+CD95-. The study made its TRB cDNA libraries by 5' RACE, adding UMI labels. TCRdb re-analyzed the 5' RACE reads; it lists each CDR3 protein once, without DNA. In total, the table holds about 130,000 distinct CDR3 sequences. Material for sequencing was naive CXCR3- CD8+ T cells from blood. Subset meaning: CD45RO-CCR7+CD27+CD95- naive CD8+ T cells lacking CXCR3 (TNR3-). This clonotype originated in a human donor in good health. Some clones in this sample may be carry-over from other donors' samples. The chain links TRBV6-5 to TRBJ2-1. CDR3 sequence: CASSYGDGEQFF.